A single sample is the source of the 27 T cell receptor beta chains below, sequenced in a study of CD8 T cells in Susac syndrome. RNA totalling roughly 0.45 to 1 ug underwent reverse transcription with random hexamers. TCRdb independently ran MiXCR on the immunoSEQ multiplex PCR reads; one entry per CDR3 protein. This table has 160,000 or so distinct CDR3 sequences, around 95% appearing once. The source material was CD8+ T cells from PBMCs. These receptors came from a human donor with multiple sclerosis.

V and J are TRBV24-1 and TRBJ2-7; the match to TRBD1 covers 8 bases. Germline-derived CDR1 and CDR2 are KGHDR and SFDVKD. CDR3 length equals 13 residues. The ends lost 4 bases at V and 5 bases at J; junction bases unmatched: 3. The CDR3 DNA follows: TGTGCCACCAGTGACGCGACAGGGGACGAGCAGTACTTC. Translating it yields CATSDATGDEQYF.

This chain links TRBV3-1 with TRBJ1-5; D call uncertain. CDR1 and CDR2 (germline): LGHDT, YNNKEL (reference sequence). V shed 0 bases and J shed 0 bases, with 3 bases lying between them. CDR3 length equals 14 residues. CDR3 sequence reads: CASSQDHSNQPQHF. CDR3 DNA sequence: TGTGCCAGCAGCCAAGACCATAGCAATCAGCCCCAGCATTTT.

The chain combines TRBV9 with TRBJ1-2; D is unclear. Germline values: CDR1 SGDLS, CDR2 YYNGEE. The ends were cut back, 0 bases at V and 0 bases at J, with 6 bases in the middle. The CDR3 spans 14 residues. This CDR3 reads CASSVGVSNYGYTF. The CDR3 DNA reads TGTGCCAGCAGCGTAGGGGTCTCTAACTATGGCTACACCTTC.

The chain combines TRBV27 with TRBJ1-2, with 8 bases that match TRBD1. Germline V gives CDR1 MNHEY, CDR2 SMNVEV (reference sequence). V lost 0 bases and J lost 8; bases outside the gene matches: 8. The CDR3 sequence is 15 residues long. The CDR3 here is CASSLSTQGARGYTF. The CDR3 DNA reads TGTGCCAGCAGTTTATCGACGCAGGGGGCGCGAGGCTACACCTTC.

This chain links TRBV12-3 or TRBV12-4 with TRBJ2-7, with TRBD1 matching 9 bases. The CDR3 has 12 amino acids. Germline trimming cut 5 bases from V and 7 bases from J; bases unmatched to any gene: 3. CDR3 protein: CASSGTGPEQYF. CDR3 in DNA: TGTGCCAGCAGTGGGACAGGGCCTGAGCAGTACTTC.

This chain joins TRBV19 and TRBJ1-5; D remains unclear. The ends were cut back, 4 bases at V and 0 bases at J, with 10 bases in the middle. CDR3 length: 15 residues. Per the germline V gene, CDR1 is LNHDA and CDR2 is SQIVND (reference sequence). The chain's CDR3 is CASSTDGHSNQPQHF. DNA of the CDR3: TGTGCCAGTAGTACCGACGGTCATAGCAATCAGCCCCAGCATTTT.

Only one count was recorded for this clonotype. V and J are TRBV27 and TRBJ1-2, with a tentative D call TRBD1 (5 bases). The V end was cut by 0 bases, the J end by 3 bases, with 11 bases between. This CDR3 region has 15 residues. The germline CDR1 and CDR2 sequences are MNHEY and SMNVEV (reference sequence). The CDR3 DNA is TGTGCCAGCAGTTTATCGCGGGGGAGCTACTATGGCTACACCTTC. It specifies CASSLSRGSYYGYTF.

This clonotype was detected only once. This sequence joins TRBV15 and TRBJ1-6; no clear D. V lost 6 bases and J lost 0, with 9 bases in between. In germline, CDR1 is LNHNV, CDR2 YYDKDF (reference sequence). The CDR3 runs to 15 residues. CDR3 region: CATSLTSSYNSPLHF. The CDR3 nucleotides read TGTGCCACCAGTTTAACGAGCTCCTATAATTCACCCCTCCACTTT.

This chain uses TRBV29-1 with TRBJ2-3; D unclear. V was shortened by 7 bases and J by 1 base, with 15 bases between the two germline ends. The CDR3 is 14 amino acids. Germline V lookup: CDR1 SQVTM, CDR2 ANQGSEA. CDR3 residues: CSGLDGVRTDTQYF. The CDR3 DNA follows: TGCAGCGGGCTTGATGGGGTTCGCACAGATACGCAGTATTTT.

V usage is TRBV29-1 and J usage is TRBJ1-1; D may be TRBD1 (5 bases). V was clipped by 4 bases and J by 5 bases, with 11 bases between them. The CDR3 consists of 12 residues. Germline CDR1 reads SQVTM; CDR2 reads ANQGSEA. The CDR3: CSVAREKTEAFF. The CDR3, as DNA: TGCAGCGTTGCCAGGGAGAAAACTGAAGCTTTCTTT.

The CDR3 here is CASGPGRETQYF. CDR3 nucleotides: TGTGCTAGTGGTCCGGGGCGGGAGACCCAGTACTTC. The chain is built from TRBV12-5 and TRBJ2-5; D could derive from TRBD1 or TRBD2 (5 bases each). This CDR3 has 12 residues. Trimming left V 5 bases short and J 5 bases short, with 9 bases between. Germline-derived CDR1 and CDR2 are LGHNT and FRNRAP.

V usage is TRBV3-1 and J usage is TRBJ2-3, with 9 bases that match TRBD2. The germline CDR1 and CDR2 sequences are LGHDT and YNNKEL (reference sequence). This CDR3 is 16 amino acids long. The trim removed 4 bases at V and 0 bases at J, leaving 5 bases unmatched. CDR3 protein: CASSPRLAVSTDTQYF. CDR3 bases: TGTGCCAGCAGCCCACGACTAGCGGTTAGCACAGATACGCAGTATTTT.

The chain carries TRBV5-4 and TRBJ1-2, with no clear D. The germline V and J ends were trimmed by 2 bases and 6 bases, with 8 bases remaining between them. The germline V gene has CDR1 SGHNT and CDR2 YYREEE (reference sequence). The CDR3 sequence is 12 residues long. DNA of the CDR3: TGTGCCAGCAGCTTTAAACTCGATGGCTACACCTTC. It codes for CASSFKLDGYTF.

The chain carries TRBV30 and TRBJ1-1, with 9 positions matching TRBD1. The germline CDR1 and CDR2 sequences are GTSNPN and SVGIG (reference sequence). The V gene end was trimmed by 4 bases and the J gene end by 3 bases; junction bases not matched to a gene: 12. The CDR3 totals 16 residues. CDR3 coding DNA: TGTGCCTGGACCTCCTGGGGACAGGGCAGGGACACTGAAGCTTTCTTT. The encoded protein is CAWTSWGQGRDTEAFF.

DNA for the CDR3: TGTGCCACGGAAGGTAGCGGGAGTCACGAGCAGTACTTC. Amino acid sequence: CATEGSGSHEQYF. The chain recombines TRBV6-5 with TRBJ2-7, with 9 bases that match TRBD2. The CDR3 contains 13 residues. Germline V gives CDR1 MNHEY, CDR2 SVGAGI. V lost 10 bases and J lost 5; bases outside the gene matches: 9.

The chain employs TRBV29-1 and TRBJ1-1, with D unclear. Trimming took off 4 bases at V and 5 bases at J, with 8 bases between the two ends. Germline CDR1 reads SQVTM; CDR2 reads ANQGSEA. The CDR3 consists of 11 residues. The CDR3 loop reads CSVVRATEAFF. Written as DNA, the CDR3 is TGCAGCGTTGTACGGGCAACTGAAGCTTTCTTT.

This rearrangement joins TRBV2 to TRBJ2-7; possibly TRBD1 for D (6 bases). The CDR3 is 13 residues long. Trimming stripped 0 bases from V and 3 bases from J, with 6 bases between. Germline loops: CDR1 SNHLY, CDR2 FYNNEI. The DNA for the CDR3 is TGTGCCAGCAGTGAAGCGGACAGCTACGAGCAGTACTTC. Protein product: CASSEADSYEQYF.

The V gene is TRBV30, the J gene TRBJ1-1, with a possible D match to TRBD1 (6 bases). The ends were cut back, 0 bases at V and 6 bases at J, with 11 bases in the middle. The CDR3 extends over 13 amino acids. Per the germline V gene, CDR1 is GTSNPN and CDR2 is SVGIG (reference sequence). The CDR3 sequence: CAWSVQGGAEAFF. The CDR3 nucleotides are TGTGCCTGGAGTGTACAAGGGGGGGCTGAAGCTTTCTTT.

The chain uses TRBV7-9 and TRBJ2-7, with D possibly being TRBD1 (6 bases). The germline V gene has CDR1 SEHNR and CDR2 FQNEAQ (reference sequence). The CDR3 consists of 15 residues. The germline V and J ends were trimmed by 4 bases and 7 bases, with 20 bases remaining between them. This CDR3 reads CASSSGQNLFGEQYF. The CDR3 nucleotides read TGTGCCAGCAGCTCCGGACAGAACCTCTTCGGGGAGCAGTACTTC.

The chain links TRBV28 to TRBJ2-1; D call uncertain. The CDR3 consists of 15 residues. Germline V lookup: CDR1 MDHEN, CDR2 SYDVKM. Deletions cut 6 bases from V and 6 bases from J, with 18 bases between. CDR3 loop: CASSTYLGSINEQFF. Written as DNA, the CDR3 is TGTGCCAGCAGCACCTACCTGGGGTCCATCAATGAGCAGTTCTTC.

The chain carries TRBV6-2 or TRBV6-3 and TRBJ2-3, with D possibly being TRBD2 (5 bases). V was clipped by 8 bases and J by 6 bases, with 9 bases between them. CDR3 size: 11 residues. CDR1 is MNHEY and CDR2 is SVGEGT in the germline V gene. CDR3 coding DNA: TGTGCCAGCGTTCGAGGGGATACGCAGTATTTT. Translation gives CASVRGDTQYF.

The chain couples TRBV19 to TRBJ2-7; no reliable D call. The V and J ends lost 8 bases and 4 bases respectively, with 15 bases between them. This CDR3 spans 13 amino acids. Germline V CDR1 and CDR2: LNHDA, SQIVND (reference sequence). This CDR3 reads CASRVAEWYEQYF. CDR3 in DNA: TGTGCCAGTCGGGTGGCAGAGTGGTACGAGCAGTACTTC.

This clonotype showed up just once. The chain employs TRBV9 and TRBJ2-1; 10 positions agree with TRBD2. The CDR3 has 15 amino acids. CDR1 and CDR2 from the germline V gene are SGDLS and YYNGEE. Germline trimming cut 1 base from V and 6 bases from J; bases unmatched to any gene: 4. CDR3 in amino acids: CASSVLAGVLNEQFF. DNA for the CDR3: TGTGCCAGCAGCGTACTAGCGGGAGTTCTCAATGAGCAGTTCTTC. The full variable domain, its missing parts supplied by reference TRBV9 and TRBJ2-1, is DSGVTQTPKHLITATGQRVTLRCSPRSGDLSVYWYQQSLDQGLQFLIQYYNGEERAKGNILERFSAQQFPDLHSELNLSSLELGDSALYFCASSVLAGVLNEQFFGPGTRLTVL.

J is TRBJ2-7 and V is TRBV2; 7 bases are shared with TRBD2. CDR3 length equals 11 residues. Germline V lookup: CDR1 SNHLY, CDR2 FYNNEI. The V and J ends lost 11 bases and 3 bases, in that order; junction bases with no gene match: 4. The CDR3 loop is CAGGGGYEQYF. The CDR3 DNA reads TGTGCCGGTGGGGGGGGCTACGAGCAGTACTTC.

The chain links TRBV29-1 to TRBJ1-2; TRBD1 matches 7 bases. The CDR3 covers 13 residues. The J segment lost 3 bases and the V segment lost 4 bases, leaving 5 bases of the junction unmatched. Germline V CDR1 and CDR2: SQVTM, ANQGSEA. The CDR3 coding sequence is TGCAGCGTTGTTCTCGGGACAGACTATGGCTACACCTTC. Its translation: CSVVLGTDYGYTF. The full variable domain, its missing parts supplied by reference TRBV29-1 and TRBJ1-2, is SAVISQKPSRDICQRGTSLTIQCQVDSQVTMMFWYRQQPGQSLTLIATANQGSEATYESGFVIDKFPISRPNLTFSTLTVSNMSPEDSSIYLCSVVLGTDYGYTFGSGTRLTVV.

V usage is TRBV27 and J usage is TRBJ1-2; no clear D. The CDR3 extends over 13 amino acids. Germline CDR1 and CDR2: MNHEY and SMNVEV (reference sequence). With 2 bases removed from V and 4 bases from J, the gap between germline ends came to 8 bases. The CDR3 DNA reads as TGTGCCAGCAGTTTAAGACCGACCTATGGCTACACCTTC. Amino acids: CASSLRPTYGYTF.

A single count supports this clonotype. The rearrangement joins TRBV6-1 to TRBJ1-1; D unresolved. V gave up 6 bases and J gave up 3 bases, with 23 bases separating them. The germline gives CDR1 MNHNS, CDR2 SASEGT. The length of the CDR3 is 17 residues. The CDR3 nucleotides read TGTGCCAGCAGCCTGGGCGCGGACGGATTTCCTTACACTGAAGCTTTCTTT. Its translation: CASSLGADGFPYTEAFF.